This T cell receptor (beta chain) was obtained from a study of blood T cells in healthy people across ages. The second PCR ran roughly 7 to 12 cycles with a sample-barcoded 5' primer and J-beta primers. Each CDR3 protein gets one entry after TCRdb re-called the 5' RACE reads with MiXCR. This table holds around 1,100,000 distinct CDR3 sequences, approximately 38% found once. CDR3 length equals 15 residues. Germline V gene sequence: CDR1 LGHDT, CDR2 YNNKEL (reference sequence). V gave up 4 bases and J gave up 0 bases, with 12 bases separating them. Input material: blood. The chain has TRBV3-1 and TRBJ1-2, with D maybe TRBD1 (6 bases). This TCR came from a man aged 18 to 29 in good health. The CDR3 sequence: CASSPADRANYGYTF. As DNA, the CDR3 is TGTGCCAGCAGCCCCGCGGACAGAGCTAACTATGGCTACACCTTC.